In this sample, the clone carrying this T cell receptor (beta chain) turned up once. The data belong to a study of blood T cell repertoires in COVID-19. About the study: The samples span acute and convalescent COVID-19 from the United States, Italy and Spain. Sample material is recorded as cDNA or gDNA derived from T cells, B-cell-depleted T cells, or PBMCs.

Profiled with immunoSEQ multiplex PCR; TCRdb holds only in-frame clones, not every one. The sample consists of just under 90,000 clones, 90% of them appearing once. The V gene's germline CDR1 is SGHRS and CDR2 YFSETQ. The CDR3 contains 16 residues. V was pared by 3 bases and J by 3 bases, with 18 bases between. This chain joins TRBV5-1 and TRBJ2-5, with D possibly being TRBD1 (6 bases). The sample taken for sequencing was peripheral blood. The source of this sequence is a man aged 55-75 years with acute or convalescent COVID-19. CDR3 sequence: CASSSGPDSGEETQYF. As DNA, the CDR3 is TGCGCCAGCAGCTCGGGGCCAGACTCAGGGGAAGAGACCCAGTACTTC. Variable domain in full (rest from reference TRBV5-1 and TRBJ2-5): KAGVTQTPRYLIKTRGQQVTLSCSPISGHRSVSWYQQTPGQGLQFLFEYFSETQRNKGNFPGRFSGRQFSNSRSEMNVSTLELGDSALYLCASSSGPDSGEETQYFGPGTRLLVL.